This is a list of T cell receptor beta chains from one sample in a study of blood T cell repertoires in COVID-19. Method: immunoSEQ multiplex PCR; TCRdb's copy keeps in-frame clones and lacks some. The table has more than 80,000 clones, roughly 86% seen once. Sequencing was carried out using peripheral blood. Receptors were obtained from a man aged 45-65 years with active COVID-19. Both conserved end residues are part of each CDR3. D genes are given only for firm matches. Clone size is not always given. Where it is, it says once, few, many or a class for expanded clones.

v_call,d_call,cdr3_length,clone_size,j_call,cdr3_aa,cdr3_nt
TRBV29-1,-,16,-,TRBJ2-2,CSVEEGAGAHPWELFF,TGCAGCGTTGAGGAAGGGGCAGGGGCCCACCCTTGGGAGCTGTTTTTT
TRBV25-1,TRBD2,15,-,TRBJ2-5,CASSKGTSGRETQYF,TGTGCCAGCAGTAAAGGGACTAGCGGGAGAGAGACCCAGTACTTC
TRBV5-1,-,15,-,TRBJ2-3,CASRVGTRGPDTQYF,TGCGCCAGCAGAGTCGGGACTCGGGGCCCAGATACGCAGTATTTT
TRBV18,TRBD2,14,-,TRBJ2-1,CASSGTSGHNEQFF,TGTGCCAGCTCGGGGACTAGCGGGCACAATGAGCAGTTCTTC
TRBV7-2,-,17,-,TRBJ2-6,CASSESTVSSGANVLTF,TGTGCCAGCAGCGAGAGTACAGTGAGCTCTGGGGCCAACGTCCTGACTTTC
TRBV30,TRBD1,14,-,TRBJ1-2,CAWRGQGANYGYTF,TGTGCCTGGAGGGGACAGGGAGCTAACTATGGCTACACCTTC
TRBV3-1/TRBV3-2,-,16,-,TRBJ1-2,CASSQGSTASTYGYTF,TGTGCCAGCAGCCAAGGATCGACAGCCTCTACGTATGGCTACACCTTC
TRBV11-2,TRBD2,12,-,TRBJ2-1,CASSPGLASWIF,TGTGCCAGCAGTCCGGGACTAGCGAGTTGGATCTTC
TRBV6-5,TRBD1,16,-,TRBJ1-4,CASSSRQGAANEKLFF,TGTGCCAGCAGTTCCCGACAGGGGGCGGCTAATGAAAAACTGTTTTTT
TRBV9,-,15,-,TRBJ2-1,CASSGGLSGSNEQFF,TGTGCCAGCAGCGGAGGACTATCCGGCAGCAATGAGCAGTTCTTC
TRBV27,TRBD1,14,-,TRBJ2-1,CASSPGGSYNEQFF,TGTGCCAGCAGTCCAGGGGGCTCCTACAATGAGCAGTTCTTC
TRBV12-1,-,16,-,TRBJ2-1,CASSFEFFWSRREQFF,TGTGCCAGCAGCTTTGAGTTCTTTTGGTCTAGGCGTGAGCAGTTCTTC
TRBV6-6,-,14,-,TRBJ1-1,CASSLEGGETEAFF,TGTGCCAGCAGCCTCGAGGGGGGGGAGACTGAAGCTTTCTTT
TRBV18,TRBD2,16,few,TRBJ2-3,CASSRQTSGGTDTQYF,TGTGCCAGCTCACGACAGACTAGCGGGGGTACAGATACGCAGTATTTT
TRBV6-5,-,14,-,TRBJ1-4,CASSWGGRSEKLFF,TGTGCCAGCAGCTGGGGAGGGCGGAGTGAAAAACTGTTTTTT
TRBV19,-,15,-,TRBJ2-5,CASSTGYSVQETQYF,TGTGCCAGTAGTACAGGGTACTCCGTACAAGAGACCCAGTACTTC
TRBV18,TRBD1,15,-,TRBJ2-7,CASSPGTADTYEQYF,TGTGCCAGCTCACCAGGGACAGCTGATACCTACGAGCAGTACTTC
TRBV11-2,-,16,-,TRBJ1-1,CASTQLGAGAYTEAFF,TGTGCCAGCACCCAGCTTGGGGCGGGGGCGTACACTGAAGCTTTCTTT
TRBV24-1,-,15,-,TRBJ1-5,CATSDLGAGNQPQHF,TGTGCCACCAGTGATTTGGGGGCGGGCAATCAGCCCCAGCATTTT
TRBV19,TRBD1,15,-,TRBJ2-5,CASSTRQGDGETQYF,TGTGCCAGTAGTACCCGTCAGGGGGATGGAGAGACCCAGTACTTC
TRBV9,TRBD2,16,-,TRBJ2-5,CASSVRLAGDQETQYF,TGTGCCAGCAGCGTAAGGCTAGCGGGAGACCAAGAGACCCAGTACTTC
TRBV6-6,TRBD1,16,-,TRBJ2-7,CASSYAAGQGPGEQYF,TGTGCCAGCAGTTACGCAGCGGGACAGGGGCCTGGGGAGCAGTACTTC
TRBV29-1,-,14,-,TRBJ2-2,CSVLGGLLPGELFF,TGCAGCGTTTTAGGGGGATTATTGCCCGGGGAGCTGTTTTTT
TRBV7-3,-,14,-,TRBJ2-1,CASSPAGPYNEQFF,TGTGCCAGCAGCCCTGCGGGGCCTTACAATGAGCAGTTCTTC
TRBV15,-,16,once,TRBJ1-6,CATSREPGDYNSPLHF,TGTGCCACCAGCAGAGAACCAGGGGACTATAATTCACCCCTCCACTTT
TRBV29-1,-,14,once,TRBJ1-2,CSVEDLSQGVGYTF,TGCAGCGTTGAAGATCTAAGTCAAGGGGTAGGCTACACCTTC
TRBV2,TRBD1,15,-,TRBJ1-1,CASSEARDRERPAFF,TGTGCCAGCAGTGAAGCGAGGGACAGGGAAAGGCCTGCTTTCTTT
TRBV20-1,TRBD2,17,-,TRBJ2-1,CSASVREGTSGRLEQFF,TGCAGTGCTAGTGTCAGGGAAGGGACTAGCGGGAGGCTTGAGCAGTTCTTC
TRBV27,TRBD1,15,-,TRBJ1-2,CASSPGTGGPYGYTF,TGTGCCAGCAGCCCTGGGACAGGGGGTCCCTATGGCTACACCTTC
TRBV19,TRBD1,14,-,TRBJ1-2,CASSIGQGAFGYTF,TGTGCCAGTAGTATCGGACAGGGGGCTTTTGGCTACACCTTC
TRBV7-2,-,14,-,TRBJ1-1,CASSSVGWGGEAFF,TGTGCCAGCAGCTCCGTTGGGTGGGGGGGTGAAGCTTTCTTT
TRBV28,-,16,-,TRBJ1-1,CASAGGRGRENTEAFF,TGTGCCAGTGCCGGGGGGAGGGGAAGGGAGAACACTGAAGCTTTCTTT
TRBV28,TRBD2,18,once,TRBJ2-7,CASSLLAPGTSGKGEQYF,TGTGCCAGCAGTTTGTTGGCCCCCGGGACTAGCGGGAAAGGCGAGCAGTACTTC
TRBV12-3/TRBV12-4,-,13,-,TRBJ2-2,CASAAVSTGELFF,TGTGCCAGCGCGGCCGTTTCGACCGGGGAGCTGTTTTTT
TRBV27,-,14,few,TRBJ2-4,CASFRSQTTDIQYF,TGTGCCAGCTTTCGTTCACAGACCACGGACATTCAGTACTTC
TRBV19,-,11,-,TRBJ2-5,CASSTGETQYF,TGTGCCAGTAGTACCGGGGAGACCCAGTACTTC
TRBV6-2/TRBV6-3,TRBD2,15,once,TRBJ2-1,CASSRGTSGSNEQFF,TGTGCCAGCAGCCGAGGGACTAGCGGGAGCAATGAGCAGTTCTTC
TRBV4-2,TRBD2,14,-,TRBJ2-1,CASSQVAGAGEQFF,TGTGCCAGCAGCCAAGTAGCGGGAGCGGGGGAGCAGTTCTTC